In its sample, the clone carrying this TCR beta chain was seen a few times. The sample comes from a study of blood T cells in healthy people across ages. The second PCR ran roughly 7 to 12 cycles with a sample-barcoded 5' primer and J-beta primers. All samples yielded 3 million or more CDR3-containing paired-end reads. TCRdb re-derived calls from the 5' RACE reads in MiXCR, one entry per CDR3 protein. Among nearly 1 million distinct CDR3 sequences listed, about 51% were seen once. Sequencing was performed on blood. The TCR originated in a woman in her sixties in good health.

The CDR3 here is CASSLFGVQRTDTQYF. CDR3 DNA sequence: TGTGCCAGCAGTTTATTCGGGGTCCAGCGCACAGATACGCAGTATTTT. The chain couples TRBV28 to TRBJ2-3; D may be TRBD2 (5 bases). The V end lost 1 base, the J end lost 1 base, and 12 bases lay between the germline ends. CDR3 length: 16 residues. Germline-derived CDR1 and CDR2 are MDHEN and SYDVKM.